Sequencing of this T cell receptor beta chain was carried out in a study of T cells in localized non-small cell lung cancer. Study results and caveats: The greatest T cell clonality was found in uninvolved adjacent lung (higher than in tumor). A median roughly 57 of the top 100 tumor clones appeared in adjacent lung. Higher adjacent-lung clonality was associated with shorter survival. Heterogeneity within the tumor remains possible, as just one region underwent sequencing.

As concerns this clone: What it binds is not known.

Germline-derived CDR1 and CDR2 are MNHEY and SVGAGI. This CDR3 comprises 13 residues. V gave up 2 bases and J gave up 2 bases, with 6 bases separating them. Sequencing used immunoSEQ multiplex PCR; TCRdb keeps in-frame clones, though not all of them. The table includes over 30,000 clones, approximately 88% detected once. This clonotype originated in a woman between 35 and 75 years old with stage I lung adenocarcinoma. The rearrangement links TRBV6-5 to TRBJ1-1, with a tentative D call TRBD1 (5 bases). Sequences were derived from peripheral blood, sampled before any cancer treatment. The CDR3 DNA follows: TGTGCCAGCAGTTACAGGGGTAACACTGAAGCTTTCTTT. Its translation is CASSYRGNTEAFF.